The 5 T cell receptor beta chains reported below all come from one sample, sequenced in a study of shared clonotypes between healthy human individuals. Generated by immunoSEQ multiplex PCR, the TCRdb table keeps only in-frame clones and is missing some. The sample has 1,500,000 or so clones, roughly 95% seen once; the top ten hold roughly 1.2%. Input material: naive CD4+ T cells sorted from blood. Subset given: CD45RA+ positively selected. Source of these receptors: a man aged 25-45 years in good health.

This rearrangement joins TRBV5-4 to TRBJ2-3; D is ambiguous. Between the trimmed V and J ends, which lost 0 bases and 1 base, there was a span of 9 bases. Germline loops: CDR1 SGHNT, CDR2 YYREEE (reference sequence). This CDR3 spans 15 amino acids. CDR3 DNA: TGTGCCAGCAGCTTGGGACTTTCTGGCACAGATACGCAGTATTTT. It specifies CASSLGLSGTDTQYF.

Only one count was recorded for this clone. V gene TRBV28 combines with J gene TRBJ2-2; 9 bases line up with TRBD1. Germline V gene sequence: CDR1 MDHEN, CDR2 SYDVKM. CDR3 length: 18 residues. V dropped 7 bases and J dropped 7; count of bases not matched to a gene: 19. This CDR3 reads CASNLGQGPSIVDGELFF. The CDR3 coding sequence is TGTGCCAGCAACCTGGGACAGGGTCCCTCAATCGTCGACGGGGAGCTGTTTTTT.

The chain carries TRBV4-2 and TRBJ2-4, with TRBD2 as a possible D gene (5 bases). The CDR3 extends over 14 amino acids. Germline loops: CDR1 LGHNA, CDR2 YNFKEQ. The germline V and J ends were trimmed by 1 base and 6 bases, with 10 bases remaining between them. The CDR3 is CASSQVLAGNIQYF. The CDR3 DNA is TGTGCCAGCAGCCAAGTTCTGGCGGGAAACATTCAGTACTTC.

The V call is TRBV5-4, the J call TRBJ1-3; D perhaps matches TRBD1 (5 bases). The CDR3 has 16 residues. Germline CDR1 SGHNT, CDR2 YYREEE (reference sequence). The V and J ends lost 0 bases and 2 bases respectively, with 12 bases between them. The CDR3 region is CASSLDGTLTGNTIYF. In nucleotides, the CDR3 is TGTGCCAGCAGCTTGGACGGGACGCTTACTGGAAACACCATATATTTT.

The chain uses TRBV6-6 and TRBJ1-5, with TRBD1 identical over 7 bases. CDR3 length: 15 residues. Per germline, CDR1 MNHNY and CDR2 SVGAGI (reference sequence). Losses at the gene ends were 8 bases for V and 3 bases for J; bases not matched to a gene: 10. The CDR3 spells CASAISGTDNQPQHF. The CDR3 DNA sequence: TGTGCCAGCGCCATTTCCGGGACAGACAATCAGCCCCAGCATTTT.